Presented here are 25 T cell receptor beta chains from one specimen sequenced in a study of T cell changes during pregnancy in multiple sclerosis. Libraries were prepared by immunoSEQ multiplex PCR; TCRdb keeps only in-frame clonotypes and omits some of them. Of approximately 70,000 clones listed, approximately 90% are singletons. The input for sequencing was peripheral blood, taken in the first trimester of pregnancy. These receptor sequences come from a female donor in good health, enrolled as a control in a pregnancy study.

CDR3 loop: CASSGQPSQAMIGGYTF. DNA of the CDR3: TGTGCCAGCAGTGGGCAACCTTCACAGGCTATGATAGGTGGCTACACCTTC. The gene calls are TRBV6-1 and TRBJ1-2; D is possibly TRBD1 (5 bases). Trimming took off 4 bases at V and 7 bases at J, with 25 bases between the two ends. CDR1 is MNHNS, CDR2 SASEGT, per germline. CDR3 size: 17 residues.

In its sample, this clone was seen once. The chain has TRBV4-1 and TRBJ2-7; unclear D gene. This CDR3 comprises 13 residues. In germline, CDR1 is MGHRA, CDR2 YSYEKL. Trimming stripped 1 base from V and 5 bases from J, with 9 bases between. This CDR3 is CASSQVPVDEQYF. The DNA for the CDR3 is TGCGCCAGCAGCCAAGTTCCTGTCGACGAGCAGTACTTC.

The chain recombines TRBV28 with TRBJ1-2; D is ambiguous. The germline CDR1 and CDR2 sequences are MDHEN and SYDVKM. V was shortened by 2 bases and J by 2 bases, with 9 bases between the two germline ends. The CDR3 consists of 14 residues. CDR3 coding DNA: TGTGCCAGCAGTTTAGGAGGGTCAAACTATGGCTACACCTTC. This sequence encodes CASSLGGSNYGYTF.

This rearrangement joins TRBV5-1 to TRBJ2-3; 7 nucleotides align to TRBD1. The CDR3 has 13 residues. CDR1 and CDR2 (germline): SGHRS, YFSETQ. The junction had 1 base not matched to a gene; V was cut back by 0 bases and J by 6 bases. Written as DNA, the CDR3 is TGCGCCAGCAGCTTGGAGGGGGCGGATACGCAGTATTTT. Amino acid sequence: CASSLEGADTQYF.

The J gene is TRBJ2-1, the V gene TRBV5-1, with D hard to call. This CDR3 is 15 amino acids long. V lost 0 bases and J 2 bases, leaving 9 bases between the germline ends. The germline CDR1 and CDR2 sequences are SGHRS and YFSETQ. This CDR3 is CASSLDLLTYNEQFF. CDR3 nucleotide sequence: TGCGCCAGCAGCTTGGACTTACTAACCTACAATGAGCAGTTCTTC.

The V and J genes are TRBV6-5 and TRBJ2-7; TRBD2 aligns across 8 bases. This CDR3 region has 15 residues. J was trimmed by 0 bases and V by 8 bases; bases with no gene match: 9. Germline-derived CDR1 and CDR2 are MNHEY and SVGAGI. For the CDR3, the DNA is TGTGCCAGCCAACGACTAGCGTACGACTCCTACGAGCAGTACTTC. Protein sequence: CASQRLAYDSYEQYF.

This chain connects TRBV6-1 to TRBJ2-1; 9 bases agree with TRBD2. V dropped 1 base and J dropped 4; count of bases not matched to a gene: 2. The CDR3 runs to 15 residues. Germline CDR1 MNHNS, CDR2 SASEGT. In DNA, the CDR3 is TGTGCCAGCAGTGAAGAGGGACTAGCATACAATGAGCAGTTCTTC. This codes for CASSEEGLAYNEQFF.

This clone has only a few counts. The rearrangement links TRBV18 to TRBJ1-3; TRBD1 is a possible D gene (5 bases). Germline CDR1 reads KGHSH; CDR2 reads LQKENI. The CDR3 is 16 amino acids. Trimming shortened V by 2 bases and J by 4 bases, and 15 bases separated the two germline ends. This chain's CDR3 is CASSPSAGVSGNTIYF. DNA of the CDR3: TGTGCCAGCTCACCAAGTGCGGGGGTGTCCGGAAACACCATATATTTT.

This chain links TRBV11-2 with TRBJ2-7, with a possible D match to TRBD2 (6 bases). This CDR3 region has 11 residues. Germline CDR1 and CDR2: SGHAT and FQNNGV. Between the trimmed V and J ends, which lost 8 bases and 7 bases, there was a span of 12 bases. The CDR3 region is CASLGGREQYF. The CDR3 DNA follows: TGTGCCAGCCTGGGTGGGAGGGAGCAGTACTTC.

The rearrangement links TRBV4-2 to TRBJ1-2, with 7 bases fitting TRBD1. V shed 0 bases, J shed 2 bases, and the junction held 9 bases outside the gene matches. Germline V CDR1 and CDR2: LGHNA, YNFKEQ. The CDR3 totals 17 residues. Here the CDR3 DNA reads TGTGCCAGCAGCCAAGAGTTTCGAGCCAGGGGGAACTATGGCTACACCTTC. Its translation: CASSQEFRARGNYGYTF.

The V and J genes are TRBV21-1 and TRBJ2-7; TRBD1 is the table's D call and was not checked against the DNA. TRBV21-1 is a pseudogene locus. The CDR3 totals 14 residues. The CDR3 DNA follows: TGTGCCAGCAGCAAAGCACAGGGAAACTACGAGCAGTACTTC. As protein: CASSKAQGNYEQYF.

The genes are TRBV4-2 and TRBJ2-1; perhaps TRBD2 as D (5 bases). Germline CDR1 reads LGHNA; CDR2 reads YNFKEQ. CDR3 length: 15 residues. V was shortened by 3 bases and J by 2 bases, with 11 bases between the two germline ends. CDR3 sequence reads: CASSHKDLTYNEQFF. Written as DNA, the CDR3 is TGTGCCAGCAGCCATAAGGACTTGACCTACAATGAGCAGTTCTTC.

The J gene is TRBJ2-5, the V gene TRBV9; D may be TRBD1 (6 bases). The germline V gene encodes CDR1 SGDLS and CDR2 YYNGEE. CDR3 length: 15 amino acids. Trimming left V 4 bases short and J 5 bases short, with 18 bases between. CDR3 protein: CASSPSRGGAETQYF. The CDR3 region has the DNA TGTGCCAGCAGCCCCAGCCGTGGGGGCGCGGAGACCCAGTACTTC. Supplemented by reference TRBV9 and TRBJ2-5, the full variable domain reads DSGVTQTPKHLITATGQRVTLRCSPRSGDLSVYWYQQSLDQGLQFLIQYYNGEERAKGNILERFSAQQFPDLHSELNLSSLELGDSALYFCASSPSRGGAETQYFGPGTRLLVL.

This chain links TRBV5-4 with TRBJ2-6, with D possibly matching TRBD2 (5 bases). Trimming cost V 0 bases and J 1 base, with 5 bases left between them. There are 15 residues in the CDR3. Germline V lookup: CDR1 SGHNT, CDR2 YYREEE (reference sequence). CDR3 protein: CASSLGTSGANVLTF. The CDR3 DNA reads TGTGCCAGCAGCTTGGGGACTTCTGGGGCCAACGTCCTGACTTTC.

V usage is TRBV5-8 and J usage is TRBJ2-7; 10 bases fit TRBD2. The CDR3 contains 16 residues. Germline V gene lookup returns CDR1 SGHTS and CDR2 YDEGEE. The trim removed 2 bases at V and 9 bases at J, leaving 14 bases unmatched. CDR3 sequence reads: CASSFFSSGRATGQYF. DNA of the CDR3: TGTGCCAGCAGCTTTTTCTCGAGCGGGAGGGCCACGGGGCAGTACTTC.

This chain connects TRBV5-6 to TRBJ2-1, with 10 positions matching TRBD2. The CDR3 runs to 13 residues. CDR1 and CDR2 from the germline V gene are SGHDT and YYEEEE. The V segment lost 4 bases and the J segment 15 bases; nucleotides outside the gene matches: 10. CDR3 sequence reads: CASSPATSGKRFF. In nucleotides, the CDR3 is TGTGCCAGCAGCCCGGCCACTAGCGGGAAACGGTTCTTC.

The V call is TRBV9, the J call TRBJ1-2; 7 bases align to TRBD1. The CDR3 length is 15 residues. Germline trimming cut 0 bases from V and 8 bases from J; bases unmatched to any gene: 10. Germline CDR1 reads SGDLS; CDR2 reads YYNGEE. CDR3 residues: CASSVGGGQSWGYTF. CDR3 sequence (DNA): TGTGCCAGCAGCGTAGGAGGGGGCCAATCGTGGGGCTACACCTTC.

This chain links TRBV4-1 with TRBJ2-1; weak D call: TRBD2 (5 bases). The CDR3 covers 15 residues. V lost 3 bases and J lost 9, with 18 bases in between. Germline loops: CDR1 MGHRA, CDR2 YSYEKL. The CDR3 DNA follows: TGCGCCAGCAGCCACATACTAGTAGCACAATCTGAGCAGTTCTTC. Translating it yields CASSHILVAQSEQFF.

This sequence joins TRBV4-1 and TRBJ2-7, with TRBD2 matching 7 bases. CDR1 is MGHRA, CDR2 YSYEKL, per germline. With V trimmed by 0 bases and J by 3 bases, 11 bases remained unmatched. The CDR3 is 17 residues long. The chain's CDR3 is CASSQEVGGSSSYEQYF. CDR3 nucleotide sequence: TGCGCCAGCAGCCAAGAAGTTGGCGGGAGTTCGAGCTACGAGCAGTACTTC.

This chain uses TRBV7-2 with TRBJ2-3; 8 nucleotides agree with TRBD1. The CDR3 length is 15 residues. With 6 bases clipped from V and 2 bases from J, the junction kept 7 bases outside the gene matches. Germline V gives CDR1 SGHTA, CDR2 FQGNSA. The CDR3 bases are TGTGCCAGCAGGACGGGACAGGTCCTCACAGATACGCAGTATTTT. It specifies CASRTGQVLTDTQYF.

The V gene is TRBV7-2, the J gene TRBJ2-5; 8 positions match TRBD1. The V and J ends lost 5 bases and 3 bases, in that order; junction bases with no gene match: 5. Germline V gives CDR1 SGHTA, CDR2 FQGNSA. The CDR3 has 14 amino acids. CDR3 in amino acids: CASSPNRGKETQYF. Here the CDR3 DNA reads TGTGCCAGCAGCCCGAACAGGGGGAAAGAGACCCAGTACTTC.

The chain has TRBV29-1 and TRBJ2-7; a weak D match, TRBD1 (5 bases). V lost 1 base and J 1 base, leaving 8 bases between the germline ends. The CDR3 covers 13 residues. The germline gives CDR1 SQVTM, CDR2 ANQGSEA. The CDR3 DNA sequence: TGCAGCGTTGAAGTGCAGGGTTCCTACGAGCAGTACTTC. Amino acids: CSVEVQGSYEQYF.

The V gene is TRBV4-1, the J gene TRBJ1-2; 11 bases align to TRBD1. Trimming at V came to 5 bases and at J to 8 bases, leaving 10 bases not matched to a gene. Germline CDR1 and CDR2: MGHRA and YSYEKL. The CDR3 spans 15 residues. The CDR3 is CASSKPGQGVLGYTF. In nucleotides, the CDR3 is TGCGCCAGCAGCAAGCCGGGACAGGGGGTATTAGGCTACACCTTC.

The chain combines TRBV6-5 with TRBJ2-7, with a tentative D call TRBD1 (5 bases). Germline CDR1 is MNHEY and CDR2 is SVGAGI. The CDR3 runs to 12 residues. V was shortened by 5 bases and J by 6 bases, with 11 bases between the two germline ends. The CDR3 loop is CASSQPGSEQYF. The CDR3 DNA follows: TGTGCCAGCAGTCAACCAGGGTCCGAGCAGTACTTC.

The chain carries TRBV29-1 and TRBJ1-1; TRBD1 matches 9 bases. There are 12 residues in the CDR3. CDR1 is SQVTM and CDR2 is ANQGSEA in the germline V gene. The trim removed 6 bases at V and 10 bases at J, leaving 9 bases unmatched. The CDR3 spells CSVHRGRGSAFF. The CDR3 coding sequence is TGCAGCGTCCACAGGGGGCGAGGATCAGCTTTCTTT.